The clone carrying this TCR beta chain was seen many times. Its antigen is still unknown. This record comes from a study of response to subunit inactivated influenza vaccine. General observations from the study: T cells newly recruited by each seasonal influenza vaccination are few, the authors suggested.

Per germline, CDR1 SGHDT and CDR2 YYEEEE. This CDR3 region has 15 residues. With 5 bases removed from V and 4 bases from J, the gap between germline ends came to 15 bases. In TCRdb, the RT-PCR reads were re-called with MiXCR into one record per CDR3 protein. The table records roughly 650,000 distinct CDR3 sequences, 14% of them present only once. This clonotype was sampled from a man aged 45-65 years who received an inactivated influenza vaccine. The chain is built from TRBV5-6 and TRBJ2-2; the D gene is possibly TRBD2 (5 bases). The sample consisted of PBMCs from blood, taken roughly 15 days before vaccination. The CDR3 protein is CASSRRGLSTGELFF. In DNA form, the CDR3 reads TGTGCCAGCAGTCGACGGGGATTATCCACCGGGGAGCTGTTTTTT. The full variable domain, rest sourced from reference TRBV5-6 and TRBJ2-2, is DAGVTQSPTHLIKTRGQQVTLRCSPKSGHDTVSWYQQALGQGPQFIFQYYEEEERQRGNFPDRFSGHQFPNYSSELNVNALLLGDSALYLCASSRRGLSTGELFFGEGSRLTVL.